One sample yielded the 17 T cell receptor beta chains listed below, sequenced in a study of radiotherapy plus CTLA-4 blockade in lung cancer. Sequenced by immunoSEQ multiplex PCR; TCRdb stores in-frame clones only, minus some. The repertoire consists of roughly 45,000 clones, with roughly 65% occurring once and the leading ten covering around 20%. The material sequenced was peripheral blood, taken from a patient treated with radiotherapy plus ipilimumab. All receptors come from a human donor with non-small cell lung cancer who had a partial response to radiotherapy plus ipilimumab.

The chain carries TRBV19 and TRBJ2-1; 11 nucleotides line up with TRBD2. Per the germline V gene, CDR1 is LNHDA and CDR2 is SQIVND (reference sequence). The CDR3 covers 14 residues. The J segment lost 3 bases and the V segment lost 6 bases, leaving 1 base of the junction unmatched. The DNA for the CDR3 is TGTGCCAGTAGAGGGACTAGCGGCTACAATGAGCAGTTCTTC. Translated, it gives CASRGTSGYNEQFF.

The rearrangement links TRBV11-2 to TRBJ2-7, with 11 bases that match TRBD2. The germline V gene encodes CDR1 SGHAT and CDR2 FQNNGV. The CDR3 is made up of 13 amino acids. The junction had 5 bases not matched to a gene; V was cut back by 6 bases and J by 7 bases. In DNA form, the CDR3 reads TGTGCCAGCAGTTTACTAGCGGGAGCGGAGCAGTACTTC. Translating it yields CASSLLAGAEQYF.

The chain recombines TRBV4-3 with TRBJ2-7, with 7 nucleotides matching TRBD1. The germline CDR1 and CDR2 sequences are LGHNA and YSLEER. The junction had 2 bases not matched to a gene; V was cut back by 1 base and J by 2 bases. The CDR3 has 14 residues. CDR3 sequence (DNA): TGCGCCAGCAGCCAAGCGACAGGGACCTACGAGCAGTACTTC. Amino acid sequence: CASSQATGTYEQYF.

This sequence joins TRBV13 and TRBJ1-1; 7 bases are shared with TRBD1. The CDR3 has 12 residues. V lost 5 bases and J lost 6; bases outside the gene matches: 3. Germline V gene data show CDR1 as PRHDT and CDR2 as FYEKMQ (reference sequence). CDR3 amino acids: CASSPGQSEAFF. The CDR3 nucleotides are TGTGCCAGCAGCCCGGGACAGTCTGAAGCTTTCTTT.

In its sample, this clone was seen many times. The chain links TRBV20-1 to TRBJ2-7; D is uncertain. The V gene lost 4 bases and the J gene lost 3 bases, with 7 bases spanning the gap. Germline assignment: CDR1 DFQATT and CDR2 SNEGSKA (reference sequence). This CDR3 has 11 amino acids. The CDR3 nucleotides are TGCAGTGCTAAACAGCTCTACGAGCAGTACTTC. As protein: CSAKQLYEQYF.

V gene TRBV7-3 combines with J gene TRBJ1-6; a possible D gene is TRBD1 (5 bases). Germline CDR1 is SGHTA and CDR2 is FQGTGA. The V end was cut by 2 bases, the J end by 6 bases, with 11 bases between. CDR3 length: 15 amino acids. Here the CDR3 DNA reads TGTGCCAGCAGCTTATCCGGGGGGGGTAATTCACCCCTCCACTTT. Residues: CASSLSGGGNSPLHF.

This clone was observed a handful of times. This chain connects TRBV5-1 to TRBJ2-5, with 13 bases matching TRBD2. Unmatched junction bases numbered 9, after V lost 4 bases and J lost 3 bases. Germline loops: CDR1 SGHRS, CDR2 YFSETQ. The length of the CDR3 is 17 residues. Here the CDR3 DNA reads TGCGCCAGCAGCCCAACCCTGGGACTAGCGGGGAAAGAGACCCAGTACTTC. This encodes CASSPTLGLAGKETQYF.

J is TRBJ1-1 and V is TRBV18, with TRBD1 as a possible D gene (6 bases). The CDR3 totals 15 residues. Germline V gene sequence: CDR1 KGHSH, CDR2 LQKENI. Trimming shortened V by 5 bases and J by 5 bases, and 18 bases separated the two germline ends. The CDR3 here is CASSSREGRGTEAFF. The CDR3 coding sequence is TGTGCCAGCTCAAGTCGGGAAGGAAGGGGGACTGAAGCTTTCTTT.

This clone came up a few times. This rearrangement joins TRBV6-1 to TRBJ1-2; D possibly corresponds to TRBD1 (6 bases). Germline CDR1 MNHNS, CDR2 SASEGT. CDR3 size: 14 residues. The ends were cut back, 5 bases at V and 4 bases at J, with 14 bases in the middle. The CDR3 sequence is CASSPGAEFYGYTF. CDR3 in DNA: TGTGCCAGCAGTCCAGGGGCGGAGTTCTATGGCTACACCTTC.

This chain joins TRBV9 and TRBJ2-7, with a possible D match to TRBD1 (6 bases). The V end lost 2 bases, the J end lost 0 bases, and 9 bases lay between the germline ends. From germline, CDR1 is SGDLS and CDR2 YYNGEE. There are 14 residues in the CDR3. The CDR3 here is CASSVLDSSYEQYF. For the CDR3, the DNA is TGTGCCAGCAGCGTCCTGGACAGCTCCTACGAGCAGTACTTC.

This clone occurred a few times. The rearrangement links TRBV5-1 to TRBJ2-3, with TRBD2 identical over 15 bases. Germline V gene data show CDR1 as SGHRS and CDR2 as YFSETQ. After removal of 0 bases from V and 2 bases from J, the junction contained 7 bases not matched to a gene. The CDR3 is made up of 19 amino acids. In nucleotides, the CDR3 is TGCGCCAGCAGCTTGGAAGGACTAGCGGGGGGGTTACCCACAGATACGCAGTATTTT. This sequence encodes CASSLEGLAGGLPTDTQYF.

This clone showed up just a few times. The chain links TRBV6-5 to TRBJ2-1, with 10 bases aligning to TRBD2. The CDR3 sequence is 15 residues long. With V trimmed by 10 bases and J by 8 bases, 14 bases remained unmatched. Looked up from germline, CDR1 is MNHEY and CDR2 is SVGAGI. Written as DNA, the CDR3 is TGTGCCACCCTAGCCCGAGCGGGGGGGATGTATGAGCAGTTCTTC. It specifies CATLARAGGMYEQFF.

This sequence joins TRBV19 and TRBJ2-5, with a possible D match to TRBD2 (6 bases). The ends were cut back, 5 bases at V and 5 bases at J, with 12 bases in the middle. The CDR3 consists of 13 residues. CDR1 and CDR2 from the germline V gene are LNHDA and SQIVND (reference sequence). The CDR3: CASSWAGRETQYF. The CDR3 nucleotides read TGTGCCAGTAGTTGGGCAGGGAGGGAGACCCAGTACTTC.

The chain links TRBV7-3 to TRBJ1-2; 9 nucleotides line up with TRBD1. V shed 1 base, J shed 8 bases, and the junction held 8 bases outside the gene matches. The CDR3 is 15 residues long. Germline loops: CDR1 SGHTA, CDR2 FQGTGA. CDR3 residues: CASSLMPGQGEGYTF. DNA of the CDR3: TGTGCCAGCAGCTTAATGCCGGGACAGGGTGAGGGCTACACCTTC.

Many counts were recorded for this clone. The V call is TRBV10-3, the J call TRBJ1-2; D not certain. The V end was cut by 0 bases, the J end by 8 bases, with 13 bases between. This CDR3 contains 14 residues. Germline loops: CDR1 ENHRY, CDR2 SYGVKD. The CDR3 DNA reads TGTGCCATCAGTGAGTCGTTTGAGGGCGGCGGCTACACCTTC. It specifies CAISESFEGGGYTF.

This clone was seen a few times. The chain joins TRBV9 to TRBJ2-5; no clear D. V lost 0 bases and J lost 0, with 3 bases in between. CDR1 and CDR2 from the germline V gene are SGDLS and YYNGEE. The CDR3 spans 13 residues. The CDR3, as DNA: TGTGCCAGCAGCGTAGCTCACCAAGAGACCCAGTACTTC. Its protein product is CASSVAHQETQYF.

This clone came up a few times. This chain joins TRBV28 and TRBJ1-5, with 10 nucleotides matching TRBD1. Trimming removed 9 bases from V and 3 bases from J; junction bases left unmatched: 8. This CDR3 region has 15 residues. The germline CDR1 and CDR2 sequences are MDHEN and SYDVKM. CDR3 sequence (DNA): TGTGCCAGTTCATCCGGGACAGGGGACAATCAGCCCCAGCATTTT. Protein: CASSSGTGDNQPQHF.